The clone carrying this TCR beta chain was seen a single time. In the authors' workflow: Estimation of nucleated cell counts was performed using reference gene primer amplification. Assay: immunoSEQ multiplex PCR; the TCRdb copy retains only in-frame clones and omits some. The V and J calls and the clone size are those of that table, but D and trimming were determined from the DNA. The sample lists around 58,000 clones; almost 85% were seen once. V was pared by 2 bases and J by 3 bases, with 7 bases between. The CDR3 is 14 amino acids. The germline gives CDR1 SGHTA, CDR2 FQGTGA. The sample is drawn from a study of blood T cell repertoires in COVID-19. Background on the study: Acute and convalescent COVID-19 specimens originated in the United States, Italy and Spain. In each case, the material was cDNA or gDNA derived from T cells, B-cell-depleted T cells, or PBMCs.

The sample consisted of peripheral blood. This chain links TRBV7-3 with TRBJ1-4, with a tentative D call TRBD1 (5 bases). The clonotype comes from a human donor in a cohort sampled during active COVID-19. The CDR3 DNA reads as TGTGCCAGCAGCTTACAGGGCTCTAATGAAAAACTGTTTTTT. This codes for CASSLQGSNEKLFF. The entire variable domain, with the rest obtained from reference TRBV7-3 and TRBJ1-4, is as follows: GAGVSQTPSNKVTEKGKYVELRCDPISGHTALYWYRQSLGQGPEFLIYFQGTGAADDSGLPNDRFFAVRPEGSVSTLKIQRTERGDSAVYLCASSLQGSNEKLFFGSGTQLSVL.